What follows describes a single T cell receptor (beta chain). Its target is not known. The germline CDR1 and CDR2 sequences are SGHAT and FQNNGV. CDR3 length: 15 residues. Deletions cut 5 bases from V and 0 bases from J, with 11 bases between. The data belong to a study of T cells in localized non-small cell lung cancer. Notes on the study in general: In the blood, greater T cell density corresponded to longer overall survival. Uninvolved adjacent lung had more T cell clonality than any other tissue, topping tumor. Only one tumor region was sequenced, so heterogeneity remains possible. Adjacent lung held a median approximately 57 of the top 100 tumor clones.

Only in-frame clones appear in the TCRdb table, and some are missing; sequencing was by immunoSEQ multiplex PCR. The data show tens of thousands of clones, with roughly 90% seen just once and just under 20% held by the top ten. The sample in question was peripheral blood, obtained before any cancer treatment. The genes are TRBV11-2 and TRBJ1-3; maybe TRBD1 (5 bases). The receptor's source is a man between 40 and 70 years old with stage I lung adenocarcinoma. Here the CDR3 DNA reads TGTGCCAGCAGCAATCAGGGTTCCTCTGGAAACACCATATATTTT. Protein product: CASSNQGSSGNTIYF.